These T cell receptor beta chains were read from a single sample in a study of cytomegalovirus exposure and HLA in healthy donors. Some clones are missing from TCRdb's copy, which holds only in-frame ones; the method was immunoSEQ multiplex PCR. Among 200,000 to 250,000 clones listed, about 80% were seen once. Sequencing used PBMCs. The source of these receptors is a woman aged 55-70 years in good health and CMV-seropositive. Both conserved end residues are part of each CDR3. The D gene is left open where the match is weak. Clone sizes are given selectively: once, few, many, or a class where the clone is expanded.

>TRBD2|TRBV19|TRBJ2-2|NA
CASSARLARNTGELFF
TGTGCCAGTAGTGCAAGACTAGCGCGAAACACCGGGGAGCTGTTTTTT
>TRBD1|TRBV11-2|TRBJ1-5|NA
CASSLAGGALQPQHF
TGTGCCAGCAGCTTAGCAGGGGGCGCCTTGCAGCCCCAGCATTTT
>NA|TRBV6-5|TRBJ2-1|NA
CASSYGILGNEQFF
TGTGCCAGCAGTTACGGAATACTAGGGAATGAGCAGTTCTTC
>NA|TRBV19|TRBJ2-1|NA
CASTREGGGLYNEQFF
TGTGCCAGTACCCGCGAGGGGGGAGGGCTCTACAATGAGCAGTTCTTC
>TRBD1|TRBV7-2|TRBJ2-2|NA
CASSPRGTGQNTGELFF
TGTGCCAGCAGCCCGAGAGGGACAGGTCAGAACACCGGGGAGCTGTTTTTT
>TRBD2|TRBV11-2|TRBJ2-3|NA
CASTGTSGSWSDTQYF
TGTGCCAGCACCGGGACTAGCGGGAGTTGGTCAGATACGCAGTATTTT
>TRBD1|TRBV14|TRBJ1-2|NA
CASSQVGDRSSGYTF
TGTGCCAGCAGCCAAGTAGGGGACAGGTCTTCAGGCTACACCTTC
>NA|TRBV12-5|TRBJ1-2|NA
CASGQGVNYGYTF
TGTGCTAGTGGCCAGGGTGTTAACTATGGCTACACCTTC
>TRBD1|TRBV5-1|TRBJ1-2|NA
CASSLEGTVNYGYTF
TGCGCCAGCAGCTTGGAGGGGACAGTTAACTATGGCTACACCTTC
>NA|TRBV4-1|TRBJ2-1|NA
CASSPRGDEQFF
TGCGCCAGCAGCCCCAGGGGCGATGAGCAGTTCTTC
>NA|TRBV4-1|TRBJ1-1|NA
CASSQELANTEAFF
TGCGCCAGCAGCCAAGAATTAGCGAACACTGAAGCTTTCTTT
>TRBD2|TRBV7-2|TRBJ2-7|NA
CASSSPGGRVPYEQYF
TGTGCCAGCAGCTCCCCGGGCGGGAGGGTCCCTTACGAGCAGTACTTC
>TRBD2|TRBV10-3|TRBJ2-3|NA
CAISGPRLAGTDTQYF
TGTGCCATCAGTGGGCCTAGACTAGCGGGCACAGATACGCAGTATTTT
>NA|TRBV15|TRBJ1-1|NA
CATSRGAGSNTEAFF
TGTGCCACCAGCAGAGGTGCGGGCTCCAACACTGAAGCTTTCTTT
>TRBD2|TRBV4-1|TRBJ2-1|NA
CASSPLGGNLYNEQFF
TGCGCCAGCAGCCCTCTCGGGGGGAACCTATACAATGAGCAGTTCTTC
>NA|TRBV18|TRBJ1-1|NA
CASSPGGQIKVNTEAFF
TGTGCCAGCTCACCGGGCGGACAAATCAAAGTGAACACTGAAGCTTTCTTT
>TRBD1|TRBV12-5|TRBJ2-7|NA
CASGLGQGAYEQYF
TGTGCTAGTGGTTTAGGACAGGGGGCTTACGAGCAGTACTTC
>TRBD2|TRBV27|TRBJ2-7|NA
CASSPGLAGNFEQYF
TGTGCCAGCAGTCCCGGACTAGCGGGAAATTTCGAGCAGTACTTC
>NA|TRBV27|TRBJ2-1|NA
CASSHRGTAANEQFF
TGTGCCAGCAGTCATCGGGGAACCGCCGCTAATGAGCAGTTCTTC
>NA|TRBV6-7|TRBJ2-5|NA
CARQEIQETQYF
TGTGCCAGACAGGAGATCCAAGAGACCCAGTACTTC
>TRBD1|TRBV4-1|TRBJ2-2|NA
CASSHGTGGSGELFF
TGCGCCAGCAGCCACGGGACAGGGGGGTCCGGGGAGCTGTTTTTT
>NA|TRBV12-1|TRBJ2-3|NA
CASSFSLAGGADTQYF
TGTGCCAGCAGCTTCAGCCTAGCGGGAGGTGCAGATACGCAGTATTTT
>TRBD1|TRBV5-4|TRBJ2-7|few
CASSIGQGSWEQYF
TGTGCCAGCAGCATTGGACAGGGTTCTTGGGAGCAGTACTTC
>NA|TRBV15|TRBJ1-6|NA
CATGHLPNSPLHF
TGTGCCACCGGACATCTCCCCAATTCACCCCTCCACTTT
>TRBD1|TRBV4-1|TRBJ1-2|NA
CASSQEGQGSLYGYTF
TGCGCCAGCAGCCAAGAGGGACAGGGATCTCTCTATGGCTACACCTTC
>TRBD2|TRBV27|TRBJ2-2|once
CASTSGRGELFF
TGTGCCAGCACTAGCGGGAGAGGGGAGCTGTTTTTT
>NA|TRBV19|TRBJ1-5|NA
CASSIDRQETYNQPQHF
TGTGCCAGTAGTATAGACCGACAGGAGACCTACAATCAGCCCCAGCATTTT
>TRBD1|TRBV5-1|TRBJ1-3|NA
CASSVDRAGNTIYF
TGCGCCAGCAGCGTGGACAGGGCTGGAAACACCATATATTTT
>TRBD1|TRBV5-1|TRBJ2-7|NA
CASSFDRGEQYF
TGCGCCAGCAGCTTTGACAGGGGCGAGCAGTACTTC
>TRBD1|TRBV27|TRBJ1-5|NA
CASSSTQGVGPRQPQHF
TGTGCCAGCAGTTCGACACAGGGGGTGGGTCCGAGGCAGCCCCAGCATTTT
>TRBD1|TRBV19|TRBJ1-5|NA
CASSTPTGFQPQHF
TGTGCCAGTAGTACCCCGACAGGGTTTCAGCCCCAGCATTTT
>TRBD2|TRBV2|TRBJ2-2|NA
CASSVSGSDTGELFF
TGTGCCAGCAGTGTCAGCGGGAGTGACACCGGGGAGCTGTTTTTT
>NA|TRBV5-1|TRBJ2-5|NA
CASSFSSEETQYF
TGCGCCAGCAGCTTCTCGAGTGAAGAGACCCAGTACTTC
>NA|TRBV27|TRBJ2-7|NA
CASSSGSKQYF
TGTGCCAGCAGTTCCGGTAGTAAGCAGTACTTC
>TRBD1|TRBV7-9|TRBJ1-2|few
CASSPGQVGYTF
TGTGCCAGCAGCCCAGGACAGGTTGGCTACACCTTC
>TRBD2|TRBV6-1|TRBJ2-7|NA
CASSEGVAGTSGFYEQYF
TGTGCCAGCAGTGAAGGGGTTGCCGGGACTAGCGGCTTCTACGAGCAGTACTTC
>TRBD1|TRBV28|TRBJ1-1|once
CASSPSGTGGNTEAFF
TGTGCCAGCAGCCCTAGCGGGACAGGGGGCAACACTGAAGCTTTCTTT
>NA|TRBV9|TRBJ1-3|NA
CASSVEDIGNTIYF
TGTGCCAGCAGCGTAGAAGACATCGGAAACACCATATATTTT
>TRBD1|TRBV29-1|TRBJ2-2|NA
CSACREDRDWAGELFF
TGCAGCGCCTGTAGAGAGGACAGGGATTGGGCCGGGGAGCTGTTTTTT
>TRBD1|TRBV15|TRBJ2-4|NA
CATSSSRDRGDWNIQYF
TGTGCCACCAGCAGTTCCCGGGACAGGGGAGATTGGAACATTCAGTACTTC
>TRBD2|TRBV6-6|TRBJ2-7|NA
CASSYKTSGGVEQYF
TGTGCCAGCAGTTATAAGACTAGCGGGGGCGTCGAGCAGTACTTC
>TRBD2|TRBV19|TRBJ2-1|NA
CASSPRPGTSGYNEQFF
TGTGCCAGTAGTCCTCGCCCCGGGACTAGCGGGTACAATGAGCAGTTCTTC
>NA|TRBV27|TRBJ1-2|NA
CASSLSPGDWGEGWGYTF
TGTGCCAGCAGTTTATCGCCAGGGGATTGGGGAGAAGGATGGGGCTACACCTTC
>TRBD2|TRBV28|TRBJ2-1|NA
CASKEMAGGSYNEQFF
TGTGCCAGCAAAGAGATGGCGGGAGGGTCGTACAATGAGCAGTTCTTC
>TRBD2|TRBV4-1|TRBJ2-7|once
CASSQTSGLSYEQYF
TGCGCCAGCAGCCAAACTAGCGGGCTCTCCTACGAGCAGTACTTC
>NA|TRBV19|TRBJ2-2|NA
CASRRLENTGELFF
TGTGCCAGTCGGAGGTTAGAGAACACCGGGGAGCTGTTTTTT
>NA|TRBV11-1|TRBJ2-5|few
CASSRGETQYF
TGTGCCAGCAGCCGCGGGGAGACCCAGTACTTC
>TRBD1|TRBV14|TRBJ1-4|NA
CASSHTGTGNEKLFF
TGTGCCAGCAGCCATACCGGGACAGGTAATGAAAAACTGTTTTTT
>NA|TRBV7-9|TRBJ1-6|NA
CASRTSVSSYNSPLHF
TGTGCCAGCAGAACCAGCGTTAGCTCCTATAATTCACCCCTCCACTTT
>TRBD2|TRBV28|TRBJ2-3|NA
CASSLQGLAGTDTQYF
TGTGCCAGCAGTTTACAAGGACTAGCCGGCACAGATACGCAGTATTTT
>TRBD1|TRBV7-9|TRBJ1-2|NA
CASSLGQGEGYGYTF
TGTGCCAGCAGCCTCGGACAGGGGGAAGGCTATGGCTACACCTTC
>NA|TRBV6-5|TRBJ2-7|NA
CASRELGSYEQYF
TGTGCCAGCAGAGAGCTCGGGTCCTACGAGCAGTACTTT
>NA|TRBV25-1|TRBJ2-5|NA
CASSESGRAETQYF
TGTGCCAGCAGTGAATCGGGCAGGGCAGAGACCCAGTACTTC
>TRBD2|TRBV9|TRBJ2-1|NA
CASSVGAGIYNEQFF
TGTGCCAGCAGCGTAGGAGCGGGGATCTACAATGAGCAGTTCTTC